This entry lists 25 T cell receptor beta chains sequenced from one sample in a study of T cells after yellow fever vaccination. In TCRdb, the 5' RACE reads were re-called with MiXCR into one record per CDR3 protein. This sample carries about 340,000 distinct CDR3 sequences, around 13% of them seen once, and the ten largest clones take 3.2%. The sequencing here drew on CD4+ T cells sorted from PBMCs, taken 15 days after the yellow fever booster vaccination. The receptors were gathered from a man between 18 and 35 years old who received the YFV17D yellow fever vaccine.

V usage is TRBV5-6 and J usage is TRBJ2-7; D is undetermined. There are 14 residues in the CDR3. V gave up 4 bases and J gave up 3 bases, with 14 bases separating them. Germline V gene data show CDR1 as SGHDT and CDR2 as YYEEEE. CDR3 loop: CASSPAGRHYEQYV. As DNA, the CDR3 is TGTGCCAGCAGCCCGGCCGGGCGCCACTACGAGCAGTACGTC.

This clonotype occurred a few times. The V gene is TRBV29-1, the J gene TRBJ1-2, with 8 bases aligning to TRBD1. The ends lost 6 bases at V and 0 bases at J; junction bases unmatched: 3. Per germline, CDR1 SQVTM and CDR2 ANQGSEA. CDR3 length: 13 residues. CDR3 sequence: CSVGGQANYGYTF. In DNA, the CDR3 is TGCAGCGTCGGGGGACAGGCTAACTATGGCTACACCTTC.

This clonotype was seen a few times. This chain joins TRBV10-3 and TRBJ1-5, with 7 bases identical to TRBD1. This CDR3 region has 13 residues. Looked up from germline, CDR1 is ENHRY and CDR2 is SYGVKD. With V trimmed by 8 bases and J by 5 bases, 6 bases remained unmatched. CDR3 in amino acids: CAIATGEDQPQHF. In DNA form, the CDR3 reads TGTGCCATCGCCACAGGGGAGGATCAGCCCCAGCATTTT.

This clonotype was found a few times. This sequence joins TRBV5-6 and TRBJ2-7, with 7 bases identical to TRBD1. The V gene's germline CDR1 is SGHDT and CDR2 YYEEEE. The CDR3 covers 14 residues. V lost 2 bases, J lost 1 base, and 3 bases stayed unmatched. The chain's CDR3 is CASSLRTGSYEQYV. In nucleotides, the CDR3 is TGTGCCAGCAGCTTACGGACAGGATCCTACGAGCAGTACGTC.

The CDR3 here is CAISSGTTNSNQPQHF. The CDR3 DNA reads TGTGCCATCTCATCAGGGACGACGAATAGCAATCAGCCCCAGCATTTT. The V gene is TRBV10-3, the J gene TRBJ1-5, with D tentatively TRBD1 (5 bases). This CDR3 region has 16 residues. Trimming took off 8 bases at V and 0 bases at J, with 17 bases between the two ends. The V gene's germline CDR1 is ENHRY and CDR2 SYGVKD.

This chain links TRBV12-3 or TRBV12-4 with TRBJ1-2, with TRBD1 matching 9 bases. This CDR3 region has 16 residues. With 3 bases clipped from V and 5 bases from J, the junction kept 10 bases outside the gene matches. The DNA of the CDR3 is TGTGCCAGCAGTTTGGGACAGGGCGCCAATTTGTATGGCTACACCTTC. This sequence encodes CASSLGQGANLYGYTF.

The rearrangement links TRBV7-6 to TRBJ1-2; the D is unclear. Germline V gene lookup returns CDR1 SGHVS and CDR2 FNYEAQ. V gave up 7 bases and J gave up 4 bases, with 7 bases separating them. This CDR3 is built from 11 residues. The CDR3 nucleotides are TGTGCCAGCAAGCCGGCCTATGGCTACACCTTC. Amino acid sequence: CASKPAYGYTF.

The chain is built from TRBV12-3 or TRBV12-4 and TRBJ2-2; possible D gene TRBD1, 5 bases. V was clipped by 4 bases and J by 7 bases, with 7 bases between them. This CDR3 contains 12 residues. The CDR3 is CASSSGYGELFF. The CDR3 DNA reads as TGTGCCAGCAGTTCAGGGTACGGGGAGCTGTTTTTT.

This clonotype was seen only a few times. The V gene is TRBV21-1, the J gene TRBJ1-1; TRBD1, the table's D call, lacks a check against the DNA. TRBV21-1 is a pseudogene segment. CDR3 length: 15 residues. CDR3 bases: TGTGCCAGCAACTCCGAAGGGCAGGGGGCCTCTGAAGCTTTCTTT. Amino acid sequence: CASNSEGQGASEAFF.

This clonotype was counted at least ten times. The rearrangement links TRBV5-1 to TRBJ2-7; D is uncertain. The CDR3 totals 15 residues. From germline, CDR1 is SGHRS and CDR2 YFSETQ. The V end was cut by 0 bases, the J end by 1 base, with 11 bases between. CDR3 region: CASSLGQDASYEQYF. Written as DNA, the CDR3 is TGCGCCAGCAGCTTGGGGCAGGATGCGTCCTACGAGCAGTACTTC.

This clonotype was seen only a few times. This chain links TRBV5-1 with TRBJ2-2; 9 bases match TRBD2. Germline CDR1 and CDR2: SGHRS and YFSETQ. V shed 5 bases, J shed 4 bases, and the junction held 3 bases outside the gene matches. The CDR3 has 14 residues. The CDR3 bases are TGCGCCAGCAGTTTGACTAGCGGCACCGGGGAGCTGTTTTTT. Translation gives CASSLTSGTGELFF.

This clonotype was seen many times. The chain couples TRBV9 to TRBJ2-1, with 8 bases that match TRBD2. The CDR3 is 15 residues long. In germline, CDR1 is SGDLS, CDR2 YYNGEE. The J segment lost 6 bases and the V segment lost 2 bases, leaving 7 bases of the junction unmatched. CDR3 in amino acids: CASSVRRGGLNEQFF. The CDR3 DNA reads as TGTGCCAGCAGCGTTCGCCGGGGGGGCCTCAATGAGCAGTTCTTC. Variable domain in full (rest from reference TRBV9 and TRBJ2-1): DSGVTQTPKHLITATGQRVTLRCSPRSGDLSVYWYQQSLDQGLQFLIQYYNGEERAKGNILERFSAQQFPDLHSELNLSSLELGDSALYFCASSVRRGGLNEQFFGPGTRLTVL.

This clonotype was seen only once. This chain joins TRBV20-1 and TRBJ2-5; 10 nucleotides match TRBD2. The CDR3 covers 14 residues. Trimming cost V 6 bases and J 5 bases; bases outside gene matches: 9. Germline-derived CDR1 and CDR2 are DFQATT and SNEGSKA (reference sequence). The CDR3 nucleotides read TGCAGTGCCGGTCAGCGGGGGGGAGGGGAGACCCAGTACTTC. Encoded protein: CSAGQRGGGETQYF.

This clonotype was observed a few times. The V gene is TRBV5-1, the J gene TRBJ2-5, with TRBD2 matching over 7 bases. This CDR3 region has 19 residues. The J segment lost 0 bases and the V segment lost 2 bases, leaving 16 bases of the junction unmatched. Germline values: CDR1 SGHRS, CDR2 YFSETQ. This chain's CDR3 is CASSFGFTLAARNQETQYF. CDR3 DNA: TGCGCCAGCAGCTTCGGGTTTACGCTAGCGGCCCGGAACCAAGAGACCCAGTACTTC.

The chain recombines TRBV7-9 with TRBJ2-5; D may be TRBD1 or TRBD2 (5 bases each). The germline V gene encodes CDR1 SEHNR and CDR2 FQNEAQ (reference sequence). This CDR3 spans 16 amino acids. Trimming took 5 bases from V and 2 from J, leaving 18 bases between them. For the CDR3, the DNA is TGTGCCAGCAGCCGACCAAAAGGGACGGAGCAAGAGACCCAGTACTTC. Its translation is CASSRPKGTEQETQYF.

This clonotype has a count of ten or more. The chain is built from TRBV12-3 or TRBV12-4 and TRBJ2-7; D may be TRBD2 (6 bases). The germline V and J ends were trimmed by 5 bases and 4 bases, with 15 bases remaining between them. This CDR3 has 14 residues. Here the CDR3 reads CASSRTRDSYEQYV. The CDR3 DNA reads TGTGCCAGCAGTCGGACCCGGGACTCGTACGAGCAGTACGTC.

The table lists this clonotype with many counts. This chain links TRBV15 with TRBJ2-7; 9 positions agree with TRBD1. The CDR3 is 13 residues long. V was clipped by 6 bases and J by 6 bases; unmatched bases: 6. The germline gives CDR1 LNHNV, CDR2 YYDKDF (reference sequence). In DNA, the CDR3 is TGTGCCACCAGTTCCGGGACAGGGCCCGAGCAGTACTTC. This sequence encodes CATSSGTGPEQYF.

The chain links TRBV6-1 to TRBJ2-3, with 9 bases aligning to TRBD1. With V trimmed by 10 bases and J by 8 bases, 13 bases remained unmatched. This CDR3 comprises 14 residues. From germline, CDR1 is MNHNS and CDR2 SASEGT. The CDR3 DNA sequence: TGTGCCACCGTGGACAGGGGACGGGTTGTTACGCAGTATTTT. Protein sequence: CATVDRGRVVTQYF.

CDR3 nucleotide sequence: TGCGCCAGCAGCTTATACAGGGCTTCTGGAAACACCATATATTTT. Translated, it gives CASSLYRASGNTIYF. The V gene is TRBV5-1, the J gene TRBJ1-3; the D gene is possibly TRBD1 (6 bases). This CDR3 spans 15 amino acids. V lost 2 bases, J lost 1 base, and 10 bases lay in between. CDR1 and CDR2 from the germline V gene are SGHRS and YFSETQ.

This chain uses TRBV30 with TRBJ1-2; D remains unclear. Germline CDR1 and CDR2: GTSNPN and SVGIG (reference sequence). This CDR3 region has 13 residues. The V gene lost 2 bases and the J gene lost 5 bases, with 12 bases spanning the gap. The CDR3 DNA reads TGTGCCTGGAGTTCGACGGGCCCGTATGGCTACACCTTC. It codes for CAWSSTGPYGYTF.

CDR3: CASRTGLAYEQYV. In DNA, the CDR3 is TGTGCCAGCAGAACAGGGCTAGCCTACGAGCAGTACGTC. The chain couples TRBV6-1 to TRBJ2-7; TRBD1 is a possible D gene (6 bases). This CDR3 comprises 13 residues. Deletions cut 6 bases from V and 2 bases from J, with 11 bases between. Germline V gives CDR1 MNHNS, CDR2 SASEGT.

This clonotype was counted only a few times. The chain carries TRBV5-1 and TRBJ1-1; possibly TRBD1 for D (5 bases). CDR1 and CDR2 (germline): SGHRS, YFSETQ. Trimming left V 1 base short and J 12 bases short, with 13 bases between. This CDR3 is built from 12 residues. The CDR3 DNA sequence: TGCGCCAGCAGCTTGTCAGGGACCGGGCCTTTCTTT. Its translation: CASSLSGTGPFF.

J is TRBJ2-1 and V is TRBV7-2; D is uncertain. The CDR3 totals 15 residues. CDR1 is SGHTA and CDR2 is FQGNSA in the germline V gene. The V gene lost 5 bases and the J gene lost 1 base, with 12 bases spanning the gap. Here the CDR3 DNA reads TGTGCCAGCAGCCCTTGGACGGTTTCCTACAATGAGCAGTTCTTC. This translates into CASSPWTVSYNEQFF.

This clonotype was counted only a few times. The V call is TRBV10-3, the J call TRBJ1-1, with TRBD1 matching 7 bases. This CDR3 is built from 15 residues. CDR1 is ENHRY, CDR2 SYGVKD, per germline. Trimming removed 4 bases from V and 3 bases from J; junction bases left unmatched: 8. The CDR3, as DNA: TGTGCCATCAGTGGACAGGGAAAGCGGGACACTGAAGCTTTCTTT. It encodes CAISGQGKRDTEAFF.

This clonotype has a count of ten or more. J is TRBJ2-5 and V is TRBV24-1; 9 positions match TRBD2. V lost 10 bases to trimming and J lost 1 base; unmatched junction nucleotides: 3. CDR1 is KGHDR and CDR2 is SFDVKD in the germline V gene. This CDR3 is built from 13 residues. The CDR3 DNA reads TGTGCCACTCAAGCGGGGGGCCAAGAGACCCAGTACTTC. Its protein product is CATQAGGQETQYF.